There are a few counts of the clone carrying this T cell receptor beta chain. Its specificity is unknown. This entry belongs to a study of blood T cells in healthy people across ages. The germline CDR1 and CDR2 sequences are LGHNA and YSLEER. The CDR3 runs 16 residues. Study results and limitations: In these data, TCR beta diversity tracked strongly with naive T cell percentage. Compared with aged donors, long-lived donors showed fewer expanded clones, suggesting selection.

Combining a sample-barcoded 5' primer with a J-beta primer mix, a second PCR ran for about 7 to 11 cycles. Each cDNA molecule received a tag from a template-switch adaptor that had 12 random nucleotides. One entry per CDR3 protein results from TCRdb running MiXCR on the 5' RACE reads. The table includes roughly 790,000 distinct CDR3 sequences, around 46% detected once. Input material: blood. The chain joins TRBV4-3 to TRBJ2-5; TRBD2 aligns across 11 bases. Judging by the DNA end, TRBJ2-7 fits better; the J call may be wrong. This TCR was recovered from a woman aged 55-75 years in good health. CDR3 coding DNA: TGCGCCAGCAGCCAAGTAACTAGCGGGAGTATCGGCGAGCAGTACTTC. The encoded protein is CASSQVTSGSIGEQYF.